This is a list of T cell receptor beta chains from one sample in a study of metastatic and nonmetastatic thyroid tumors. With MiXCR, TCRdb reprocessed the PCR reads. This repertoire shows tens of thousands of clones, 9% to 13% found once; its top ten account for 9% to 10%. The sequenced sample consisted of blood. The receptors stem from a male donor with papillary thyroid cancer or a benign thyroid nodule (not recorded which). Some clones in this sample may be carry-over from other donors' samples. Both conserved end residues are part of each CDR3. Fields, in order: clone size, J gene, D gene, V gene, CDR3 length, CDR3 protein, CDR3 DNA. A D gene is named only where the DNA matches it firmly. The size of a clone is reported for some rows only, either as once, few or many, or as a class for expanded clones.

. | TRBJ2-1 | . | TRBV27 | 15 | CASSLSGVFYNEQFF | TGTGCCAGTAGTTTATCAGGGGTTTTCTACAATGAGCAGTTCTTC
many | TRBJ1-2 | . | TRBV7-8 | 15 | CASSLGVTSNYGYTF | TGTGCCAGCAGCTTAGGCGTCACATCTAACTATGGCTACACCTTC
many | TRBJ2-5 | . | TRBV19 | 14 | CASNPSGLQETQYF | TGTGCCAGTAACCCCAGCGGCCTCCAAGAGACCCAGTACTTC
. | TRBJ2-7 | . | TRBV20-1 | 16 | CSARGRSGGSSYEQYF | TGCAGTGCTAGAGGTCGGTCAGGTGGTAGCTCCTACGAGCAGTACTTC
. | TRBJ2-2 | . | TRBV20-1 | 17 | CSARDLTTLTNTGELFF | TGCAGTGCTAGAGATCTGACAACGCTAACGAACACCGGGGAGCTGTTTTTT
medium-sized | TRBJ1-1 | . | TRBV6-1 | 13 | CASTPVRGTEAFF | TGTGCCAGCACCCCCGTAAGGGGCACTGAAGCTTTCTTT
many | TRBJ2-5 | TRBD2 | TRBV7-2 | 15 | CASSLELAGAETQYF | TGTGCCAGCAGCTTAGAACTAGCGGGGGCCGAGACCCAGTACTTC
few | TRBJ1-1 | . | TRBV3-1 | 13 | CASSQGRNTEAFF | TGTGCCAGCAGCCAAGGGCGGAACACTGAAGCTTTCTTT
many | TRBJ2-1 | TRBD2 | TRBV10-3 | 16 | CAISESIAGGDGEQFF | TGTGCCATCAGTGAGTCGATTGCGGGAGGGGATGGGGAGCAGTTCTTC
many | TRBJ2-5 | . | TRBV28 | 14 | CASSPVRGQETQYF | TGTGCCAGCAGTCCGGTTCGGGGTCAAGAGACCCAGTACTTC
many | TRBJ1-3 | TRBD1 | TRBV12-3/TRBV12-4 | 15 | CASSLQGAGGNTIYF | TGTGCCAGCAGTCTGCAGGGGGCGGGGGGAAACACCATATATTTT
many | TRBJ2-2 | . | TRBV20-1 | 11 | CSAQRSLELFF | TGCAGTGCCCAGCGGAGCCTAGAGCTGTTTTTT
many | TRBJ1-1 | TRBD1 | TRBV28 | 12 | CASDRADTEAFF | TGTGCCAGCGACAGGGCGGATACTGAAGCTTTCTTT
many | TRBJ1-1 | . | TRBV19 | 13 | CASSMASGYLAFF | TGTGCCAGTAGTATGGCAAGTGGATATTTGGCTTTCTTT
many | TRBJ2-1 | TRBD2 | TRBV28 | 16 | CASSELAGGGHNEQFF | TGTGCCAGCAGCGAACTAGCGGGAGGAGGGCACAATGAGCAGTTCTTC
many | TRBJ2-7 | . | TRBV10-3 | 13 | CAISERQDYEQYF | TGTGCCATCAGTGAGCGGCAGGACTACGAGCAGTACTTC
many | TRBJ2-7 | . | TRBV30 | 14 | CAWRDWGPLREQYF | TGTGCCTGGAGGGATTGGGGGCCCCTCCGAGAGCAGTACTTC
many | TRBJ2-3 | TRBD2 | TRBV27 | 17 | CASSLDIAGERTDTQYF | TGTGCCAGCAGTTTAGATATAGCGGGAGAACGCACAGATACGCAGTATTTT
. | TRBJ2-7 | . | TRBV9 | 13 | CAISPGASYEQYF | TGTGCCATCAGCCCCGGGGCCTCCTACGAGCAGTACTTC
many | TRBJ2-2 | TRBD2 | TRBV20-1 | 18 | CSATVLRTSGRSTGELFF | TGCAGTGCTACTGTTTTGCGGACTAGCGGGAGAAGTACCGGGGAGCTGTTTTTT
medium-sized | TRBJ1-2 | . | TRBV6-1 | 15 | CASRPPGPYINGYTF | TGTGCCAGCAGGCCTCCGGGACCCTACATCAACGGCTACACCTTC
many | TRBJ1-2 | . | TRBV30 | 11 | CAWRRQSGYTF | TGTGCCTGGAGGCGGCAGAGTGGCTACACCTTC
many | TRBJ2-1 | . | TRBV12-3/TRBV12-4 | 14 | CASSTGGVGNEQFF | TGTGCCAGCAGCACAGGAGGGGTTGGCAATGAGCAGTTCTTC
many | TRBJ2-7 | TRBD2 | TRBV7-8 | 18 | CASSPNRAGVLRVYEQYF | TGTGCCAGCAGCCCCAACCGCGCGGGAGTTCTAAGGGTATACGAGCAGTACTTC
many | TRBJ2-5 | . | TRBV6-4 | 13 | CASLRREQETQYF | TGTGCCAGCCTTAGGAGGGAACAAGAGACCCAGTACTTC
many | TRBJ1-4 | TRBD1 | TRBV28 | 16 | CASSLYGDRDQEKLFF | TGTGCCAGCAGTTTATATGGGGACAGGGATCAGGAAAAACTGTTTTTT
. | TRBJ1-4 | TRBD1 | TRBV20-1 | 13 | CSAMGQGDEKLFF | TGCAGTGCTATGGGACAGGGGGACGAAAAACTGTTTTTT
many | TRBJ2-1 | . | TRBV6-4 | 16 | CASSDSGGSSYNEQFF | TGTGCCAGCAGTGACTCGGGAGGTTCCTCCTACAATGAGCAGTTCTTC
many | TRBJ2-1 | TRBD2 | TRBV2 | 20 | CASSEGQRVVLAGVHNEQFF | TGTGCCAGCAGTGAAGGGCAGAGGGTTGTCTTAGCGGGAGTCCACAATGAGCAGTTCTTC
many | TRBJ2-1 | TRBD2 | TRBV11-2 | 13 | CASSEWGGNEQFF | TGTGCCAGCAGCGAGTGGGGGGGCAATGAGCAGTTCTTC
medium-sized | TRBJ2-7 | . | TRBV6-1 | 14 | CASRRNVVSYEQYF | TGTGCCAGCCGAAGGAACGTGGTTTCCTACGAGCAGTACTTC
. | TRBJ2-1 | . | TRBV6-2/TRBV6-3 | 16 | CASSQHGNRGYNEQFF | TGTGCCAGCAGCCAACACGGGAATAGAGGATACAATGAGCAGTTCTTC
many | TRBJ2-1 | . | TRBV2 | 15 | CASSESLSREWEQFF | TGTGCCAGCAGTGAAAGTTTGAGTAGGGAGTGGGAGCAGTTCTTC
many | TRBJ2-2 | . | TRBV5-6 | 16 | CASSLEEGAYTGELFF | TGTGCCAGCAGCTTGGAGGAGGGGGCGTATACCGGGGAGCTGTTTTTT
few | TRBJ1-2 | . | TRBV12-3/TRBV12-4 | 16 | CASSNRLTVTNYGYTF | TGTGCCAGCAGCAACCGCCTAACAGTGACCAACTATGGCTACACCTTC
many | TRBJ1-1 | . | TRBV9 | 14 | CASSPGPGGTEAFF | TGTGCCAGCAGCCCCGGACCAGGTGGCACTGAAGCTTTCTTT
many | TRBJ2-1 | TRBD2 | TRBV7-2 | 16 | CASSFSGSGSYNEQFF | TGTGCCAGCAGCTTTAGCGGGAGCGGCTCCTACAATGAGCAGTTCTTC
. | TRBJ2-2 | TRBD2 | TRBV29-1 | 14 | CSVDIAGVGGELFF | TGCAGTGTTGATATAGCGGGAGTCGGCGGGGAGCTGTTTTTT
. | TRBJ2-1 | . | TRBV7-2 | 14 | CVSSSGTWGSEQFF | TGTGTCAGCAGCTCTGGGACATGGGGAAGTGAGCAGTTCTTC
few | TRBJ1-1 | . | TRBV11-3 | 13 | CASSLGGGAEAFF | TGTGCCAGCAGCTTGGGTGGGGGTGCTGAAGCTTTCTTT
many | TRBJ2-3 | . | TRBV27 | 14 | CASSLSDLTDTQYF | TGTGCCAGCAGTTTATCGGACCTCACAGATACGCAGTATTTT
few | TRBJ2-5 | TRBD1 | TRBV28 | 14 | CASSSGQPEETQYF | TGCGCCAGCAGCTCGGGACAGCCAGAGGAGACCCAGTACTTC
. | TRBJ2-2 | . | TRBV9 | 15 | CASSAEGRVAGELFF | TGTGCCAGCAGCGCAGAAGGACGGGTGGCCGGGGAGCTGTTTTTT
. | TRBJ2-1 | TRBD2 | TRBV7-2 | 15 | CASSSSSGRSDEQFF | TGTGCCAGCAGCTCTTCAAGCGGGAGGAGCGATGAGCAGTTCTTC
. | TRBJ2-3 | TRBD1 | TRBV6-2/TRBV6-3 | 14 | CASSYPWTGGAQYF | TGTGCCAGCAGTTACCCATGGACAGGGGGTGCGCAGTATTTT
few | TRBJ2-7 | . | TRBV6-1 | 12 | CASSPRGYEQYF | TGTGCCAGCTCGCCCCGTGGTTACGAGCAGTACTTC
. | TRBJ2-1 | TRBD2 | TRBV18 | 15 | CASSPGLAFRNEQFF | TGTGCCAGCTCACCGGGACTAGCGTTCCGGAATGAGCAGTTCTTC
. | TRBJ2-1 | TRBD2 | TRBV5-1 | 14 | CASSSRTSGSEQFF | TGCGCCAGCAGCTCCCGGACTAGCGGGAGTGAGCAGTTCTTC
few | TRBJ2-5 | . | TRBV3-1 | 14 | CASTESGLGETQYF | TGTGCCAGCACCGAATCGGGCCTTGGGGAGACCCAGTACTTC
medium-sized | TRBJ2-7 | TRBD1 | TRBV28 | 16 | CASSNRRDSLYYEQYF | TGTGCCAGCAGTAACCGCCGGGACAGTCTCTACTACGAGCAGTACTTC
medium-sized | TRBJ1-2 | . | TRBV28 | 13 | CASSGTGIYGYTF | TGTGCCAGCAGTGGAACGGGGATCTATGGCTACACCTTC
many | TRBJ2-3 | . | TRBV28 | 11 | CASSLGSTQYF | TGTGCCAGCAGTTTAGGCAGTACGCAGTATTTT
many | TRBJ1-3 | . | TRBV11-1 | 14 | CASSLATSGNTIYF | TGTGCCAGCAGCTTAGCGACATCTGGAAACACCATATATTTT
many | TRBJ1-3 | TRBD1 | TRBV30 | 16 | CAWSGTGHLSGNTIYF | TGTGCCTGGAGCGGGACAGGACACCTCTCTGGAAACACCATATATTTT
many | TRBJ1-1 | . | TRBV27 | 15 | CASSPLQTPNTEAFF | TGTGCCAGCAGTCCCCTCCAAACCCCGAACACTGAAGCTTTCTTT
many | TRBJ2-1 | . | TRBV6-5 | 16 | CASSYGFVASYNEQFF | TGTGCCAGCAGTTACGGATTCGTTGCCTCCTACAATGAGCAGTTCTTC
many | TRBJ1-2 | . | TRBV28 | 14 | CASSFSLQGYGYTF | TGTGCCAGCAGTTTTAGTCTCCAGGGCTATGGCTACACCTTC
few | TRBJ1-5 | . | TRBV28 | 16 | CASSYTCTWKNQPQHF | TGTGCCAGCAGTTATACCTGTACATGGAAAAATCAGCCCCAGCATTTT
. | TRBJ1-1 | . | TRBV3-1 | 13 | CASSPQMNTEAFF | TGTGCCAGCAGCCCTCAGATGAACACTGAAGCTTTCTTT
many | TRBJ2-3 | TRBD2 | TRBV7-8 | 16 | CASSVWRLAGPDTQYF | TGTGCCAGCAGCGTTTGGCGACTAGCGGGTCCGGATACGCAGTATTTT